This TCR beta chain comes out of a study of blood T cells in healthy people across ages. This clonotype has just a few counts. This CDR3 has 15 residues. The trim removed 5 bases at V and 0 bases at J, leaving 6 bases unmatched. Germline values: CDR1 DFQATT, CDR2 SNEGSKA (reference sequence). Next came a second PCR, run for roughly 6 to 11 cycles, which used a sample-barcoded 5' primer along with a J-beta primer mix. TCRdb redid the calling of the 5' RACE reads with MiXCR, one entry per CDR3 protein. The data contain roughly 1,300,000 distinct CDR3 sequences, almost 60% of them singletons. This receptor was taken from a man in his late teens or twenties in good health. Sequenced: blood. The chain recombines TRBV20-1 with TRBJ2-7; 11 positions agree with TRBD1. DNA of the CDR3: TGCAGTGCTGGGGACAGGGGGGCCAGCTCCTACGAGCAGTACTTC. It is translated as CSAGDRGASSYEQYF.